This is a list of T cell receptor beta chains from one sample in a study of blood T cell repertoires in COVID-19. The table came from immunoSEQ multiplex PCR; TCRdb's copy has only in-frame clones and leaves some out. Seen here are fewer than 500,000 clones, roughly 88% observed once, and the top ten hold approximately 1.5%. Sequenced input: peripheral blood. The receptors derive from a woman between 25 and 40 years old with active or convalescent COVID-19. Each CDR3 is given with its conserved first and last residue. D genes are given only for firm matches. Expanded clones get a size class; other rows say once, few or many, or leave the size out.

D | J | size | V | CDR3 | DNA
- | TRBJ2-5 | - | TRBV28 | CASSSAIGGETQYF | TGTGCCAGCAGCTCCGCTATTGGCGGGGAGACCCAGTACTTC
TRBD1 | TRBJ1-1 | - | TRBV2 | CASSAWQGDTEAFF | TGTGCCAGCAGTGCTTGGCAGGGGGACACTGAAGCTTTCTTT
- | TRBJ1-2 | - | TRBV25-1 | CASSTSGSYGYTF | TGTGCCAGCAGTACGTCCGGGAGCTACGGCTACACCTTC
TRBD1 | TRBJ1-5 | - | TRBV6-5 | CASSFRQGVNQPQHF | TGTGCCAGCAGTTTCCGACAGGGGGTCAATCAGCCCCAGCATTTT
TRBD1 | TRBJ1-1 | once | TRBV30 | CAWSVLDRGPSTEAFF | TGTGCCTGGAGCGTCTTGGACAGGGGGCCGAGCACTGAAGCTTTCTTT
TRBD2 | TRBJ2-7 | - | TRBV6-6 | CASRLAAEQYF | TGTGCCAGCAGACTAGCGGCCGAGCAGTACTTC
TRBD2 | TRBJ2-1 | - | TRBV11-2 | CASSLAVGRAYNEQFF | TGTGCCAGCAGCTTAGCGGTCGGGAGGGCTTACAATGAGCAGTTCTTC
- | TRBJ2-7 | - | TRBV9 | CASSVAGMSSYEQYF | TGTGCCAGCAGCGTAGCGGGGATGAGCTCCTACGAGCAGTACTTC
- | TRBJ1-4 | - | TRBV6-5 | CASSYSRGTANEKLFF | TGTGCCAGCAGTTACTCGAGGGGGACGGCTAATGAAAAACTGTTTTTT
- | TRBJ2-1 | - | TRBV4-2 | CASSQDFGVSYNEQFF | TGTGCCAGCAGCCAAGATTTCGGGGTCTCCTACAATGAGCAGTTCTTC
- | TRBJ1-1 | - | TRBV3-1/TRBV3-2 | CASRMGGRTEAFF | TGTGCCAGCAGAATGGGAGGGAGAACTGAAGCTTTCTTT
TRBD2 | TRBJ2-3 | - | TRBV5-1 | CASSSYSGRSTDTQYF | TGCGCCAGCAGCTCCTATAGCGGGAGGAGCACAGATACGCAGTATTTT
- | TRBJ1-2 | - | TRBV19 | CASRNPGGGLSGYTF | TGTGCCAGTAGGAACCCCGGCGGGGGACTGTCTGGCTACACCTTC
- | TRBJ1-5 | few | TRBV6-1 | CASSEPIGGGNQPQHF | TGTGCCAGCAGTGAACCCATAGGGGGGGGCAATCAGCCCCAGCATTTT
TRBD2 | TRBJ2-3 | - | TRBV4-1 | CASSQVILAGSSTDTQYF | TGCGCCAGCAGCCAAGTTATTTTAGCGGGGTCTAGCACAGATACGCAGTATTTT
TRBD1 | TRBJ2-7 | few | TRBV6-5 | CASTDRGKAYEQYF | TGTGCCAGCACCGACAGGGGCAAGGCCTACGAGCAGTACTTC
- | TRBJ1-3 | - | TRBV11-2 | CASSLGQTIYF | TGTGCCAGCAGCTTAGGGCAGACCATATATTTT
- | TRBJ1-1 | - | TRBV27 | CASRRNTEAFF | TGTGCCAGCCGTCGGAACACTGAAGCTTTCTTT
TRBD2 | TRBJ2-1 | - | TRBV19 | CASSTSGGLTYWNEQFF | TGTGCCAGTAGCACTAGCGGGGGTTTAACTTATTGGAATGAGCAGTTCTTC
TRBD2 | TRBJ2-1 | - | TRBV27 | CASRQIAGGRYNEQFF | TGTGCCAGCAGACAAATAGCGGGGGGGCGGTACAATGAGCAGTTCTTC
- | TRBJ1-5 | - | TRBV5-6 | CASSLAQYSNQPQHF | TGTGCCAGCAGCTTGGCCCAGTATAGCAATCAGCCCCAGCATTTT
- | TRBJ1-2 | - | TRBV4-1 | CASSQTGTQSADDYGYTF | TGCGCCAGCAGCCAAACCGGGACACAGTCGGCCGATGACTATGGCTACACCTTC
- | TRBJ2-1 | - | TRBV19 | CASSTAQAGNNEQFF | TGTGCCAGTAGTACTGCACAGGCTGGCAACAATGAGCAGTTCTTC
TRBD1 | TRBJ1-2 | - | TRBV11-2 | CASSLGGTEDGYTF | TGTGCCAGCAGCTTAGGAGGGACAGAAGATGGCTACACCTTC
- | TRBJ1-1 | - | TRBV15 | CATSRGRGPGSGTEAFF | TGTGCCACCAGCAGAGGTCGGGGTCCGGGATCGGGCACTGAAGCTTTCTTT
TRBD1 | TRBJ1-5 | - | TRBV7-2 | CASSNGDRGPRAQHF | TGTGCCAGCAGCAACGGGGACAGGGGCCCCCGGGCCCAGCATTTT
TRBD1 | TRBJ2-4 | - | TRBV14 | CASSHTGGRAKNIQYF | TGTGCCAGCAGCCACACAGGGGGTCGGGCCAAAAACATTCAGTACTTC
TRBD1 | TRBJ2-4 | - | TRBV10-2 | CASSGTGTGGQNIQYF | TGCGCCAGCAGTGGAACCGGGACAGGGGGACAAAACATTCAGTACTTC
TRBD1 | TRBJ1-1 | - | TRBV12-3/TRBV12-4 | CASWTGGYTEAFF | TGTGCCAGCTGGACAGGGGGGTACACTGAAGCTTTCTTT
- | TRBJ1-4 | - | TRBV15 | CATSRDGQSNEKLFF | TGTGCCACCAGCAGAGATGGGCAGTCTAATGAAAAACTGTTTTTT
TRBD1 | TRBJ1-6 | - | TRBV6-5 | CASRGQGHNSPLHF | TGTGCCAGCAGGGGACAGGGGCATAATTCACCCCTCCACTTT
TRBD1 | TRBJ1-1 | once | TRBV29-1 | CSVGTGANTEAFF | TGCAGCGTCGGAACAGGGGCGAACACTGAAGCTTTCTTT
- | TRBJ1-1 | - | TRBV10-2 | CASSVGRGAFF | TGCGCCAGCAGTGTTGGGAGAGGAGCTTTCTTT
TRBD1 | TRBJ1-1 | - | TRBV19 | CASSMGDRGGTEAFF | TGTGCCAGTAGTATGGGGGACAGGGGAGGGACTGAAGCTTTCTTT
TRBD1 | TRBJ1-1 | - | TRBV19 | CASTYLGRSGGTEAFF | TGTGCCAGTACTTACTTGGGGAGATCAGGGGGGACTGAAGCTTTCTTT
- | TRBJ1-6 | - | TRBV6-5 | CASSYLDSSSNSPLHF | TGTGCCAGCAGTTACCTGGACAGCAGCAGTAATTCACCCCTCCACTTT
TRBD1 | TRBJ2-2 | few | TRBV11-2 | CASTPGTAPTNTGELFF | TGTGCCAGCACCCCTGGGACAGCTCCCACGAACACCGGGGAGCTGTTTTTT
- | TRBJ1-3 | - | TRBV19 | CASSIVPIGLSGNTIYF | TGTGCCAGTAGTATTGTCCCCATTGGGCTCTCTGGAAACACCATATATTTT
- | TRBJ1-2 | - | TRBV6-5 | CASSYSFDRSYTF | TGTGCCAGCAGTTACTCCTTTGACAGAAGCTACACCTTC
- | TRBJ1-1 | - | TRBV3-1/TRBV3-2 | CASSPFSPTAMNTEAFF | TGTGCCAGCAGCCCCTTCTCACCGACAGCCATGAACACTGAAGCTTTCTTT
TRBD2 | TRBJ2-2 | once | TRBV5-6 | CASSFPRTSGDTGELFF | TGTGCCAGCAGCTTCCCACGGACTAGCGGGGACACCGGGGAGCTGTTTTTT
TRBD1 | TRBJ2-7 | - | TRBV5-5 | CASNIGTGTYEQYF | TGTGCCAGCAATATCGGGACAGGCACCTACGAGCAGTACTTC
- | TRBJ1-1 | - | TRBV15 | CATSRDRPGTEAFF | TGTGCCACCAGCAGAGATCGTCCGGGGACTGAAGCTTTCTTT
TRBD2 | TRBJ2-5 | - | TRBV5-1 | CASSIISGSVGQETQYF | TGCGCCAGCAGCATAATCAGCGGGAGCGTGGGACAAGAGACCCAGTACTTC
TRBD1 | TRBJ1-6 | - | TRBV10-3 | CAISETTGQGNSPLHF | TGTGCCATCAGTGAGACGACCGGACAGGGTAATTCACCCCTCCACTTT
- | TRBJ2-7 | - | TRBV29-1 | CKGVEQYF | TGCAAGGGGGTCGAGCAGTACTTC
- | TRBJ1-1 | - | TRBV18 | CASSLQLRGRSDTEAFF | TGTGCCAGCTCACTCCAATTGCGGGGCCGGTCGGACACTGAAGCTTTCTTT
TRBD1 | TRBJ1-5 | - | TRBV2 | CASSFGQGEEYSNQPQHF | TGTGCCAGCAGTTTCGGACAGGGGGAAGAATATAGCAATCAGCCCCAGCATTTT
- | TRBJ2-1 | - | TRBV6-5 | CASSPPRLGGEQFF | TGTGCCAGCAGCCCCCCTCGTCTTGGCGGTGAGCAGTTCTTC
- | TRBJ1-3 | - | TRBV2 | CASTGLDSGNTIYF | TGTGCCAGCACAGGGCTGGACTCTGGAAACACCATATATTTT
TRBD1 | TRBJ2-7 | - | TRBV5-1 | CASSRSMGQGTYEQYF | TGCGCCAGCAGCAGAAGTATGGGACAGGGCACCTACGAGCAGTACTTC